This T cell receptor beta chain was identified in a study of control samples from healthy donors and cancer patients. Clones were sequenced by immunoSEQ multiplex PCR, and TCRdb holds only the in-frame ones, with some missing. The sample carries 100,000 to 150,000 clones, 88% recorded once. This CDR3 is built from 15 residues. The germline gives CDR1 LNHDA, CDR2 SQIVND (reference sequence). V lost 5 bases, J lost 12 bases, and 15 bases stayed unmatched. The sequenced sample was blood. This chain joins TRBV19 and TRBJ2-1; 8 bases align to TRBD1. This sequence was found in a man in his fifties in good health. The CDR3 loop is CASSDRGSNSRVQFF. CDR3 nucleotides: TGTGCCAGTAGTGACAGGGGATCGAATTCCCGAGTGCAGTTCTTC.